Shown below are 4 T cell receptor beta chains from a single sample sequenced in a study of cytotoxic CD8 clonotypes in ibrutinib-treated CLL. TCRdb keeps only in-frame clones here, not all; method: immunoSEQ multiplex PCR. The table lists tens of thousands of clones, around 81% of them singletons, with around 7.7% in the top ten. This specimen was PBMCs, taken at disease progression, from a patient treated with ibrutinib. Source of these receptors: a human donor with chronic lymphocytic leukemia.

V is TRBV18 and J is TRBJ1-1; D call uncertain. The V and J ends lost 3 bases and 1 base respectively, with 3 bases between them. Per germline, CDR1 KGHSH and CDR2 LQKENI. This CDR3 contains 12 residues. CDR3 residues: CASSPSNTEAFF. The DNA of the CDR3 is TGTGCCAGCTCACCGTCGAACACTGAAGCTTTCTTT.

The DNA of the CDR3 is TGTGCCACCAGCAGAGATTTGGGGTGGACAGATACGCAGTATTTT. It yields the protein CATSRDLGWTDTQYF. This rearrangement joins TRBV15 to TRBJ2-3; D gene uncertain. This CDR3 spans 15 amino acids. Trimming took 0 bases from V and 3 from J, leaving 10 bases between them. Germline V gene data show CDR1 as LNHNV and CDR2 as YYDKDF (reference sequence).

The CDR3 DNA is TGTGCCAGCAGCCCCCGGTCGGGACTTAGCACAGATACGCAGTATTTT. Protein sequence: CASSPRSGLSTDTQYF. V gene TRBV9 combines with J gene TRBJ2-3, with TRBD2 as a possible D gene (6 bases). CDR1 SGDLS and CDR2 YYNGEE come from the germline V gene. This CDR3 contains 16 residues. The V gene lost 4 bases and the J gene lost 0 bases, with 15 bases spanning the gap.

In its sample, this clone was seen once. J is TRBJ2-1 and V is TRBV9; possibly TRBD1 or TRBD2 for D (5 bases each). CDR3 length equals 16 residues. Deletions cut 4 bases from V and 0 bases from J, with 14 bases between. Germline V CDR1 and CDR2: SGDLS, YYNGEE. The CDR3 DNA reads as TGTGCCAGCAGCCAACGAGGGGATCTCTCCTACAATGAGCAGTTCTTC. This encodes CASSQRGDLSYNEQFF. Full variable domain (missing parts from reference TRBV9 and TRBJ2-1): DSGVTQTPKHLITATGQRVTLRCSPRSGDLSVYWYQQSLDQGLQFLIQYYNGEERAKGNILERFSAQQFPDLHSELNLSSLELGDSALYFCASSQRGDLSYNEQFFGPGTRLTVL.